The clone carrying this T cell receptor (beta chain) occurred many times. This entry comes from a study of shared clonotypes between healthy human individuals. This CDR3 spans 14 amino acids. Trimming pared 4 bases from V and 4 bases from J, leaving 13 bases between. Germline loops: CDR1 LGHNA, CDR2 YSLEER. Profiling relied on immunoSEQ multiplex PCR, and the TCRdb table lists in-frame clones only, not all of them. This table has over a million clones, around 78% appearing once. The TCR comes from a man aged 18-30 years in good health. Some clones in this sample may be carry-over from other donors' samples. Sequencing was done on a sample of memory CD4+ T cells from PBMCs. The subset denotes: CD45RA-negative fraction. The chain couples TRBV4-3 to TRBJ1-1; the D gene is possibly TRBD1 (5 bases). The CDR3 is CASSLIDRVTEAFF. The DNA for the CDR3 is TGCGCCAGCAGCCTCATCGACAGAGTCACTGAAGCTTTCTTT.